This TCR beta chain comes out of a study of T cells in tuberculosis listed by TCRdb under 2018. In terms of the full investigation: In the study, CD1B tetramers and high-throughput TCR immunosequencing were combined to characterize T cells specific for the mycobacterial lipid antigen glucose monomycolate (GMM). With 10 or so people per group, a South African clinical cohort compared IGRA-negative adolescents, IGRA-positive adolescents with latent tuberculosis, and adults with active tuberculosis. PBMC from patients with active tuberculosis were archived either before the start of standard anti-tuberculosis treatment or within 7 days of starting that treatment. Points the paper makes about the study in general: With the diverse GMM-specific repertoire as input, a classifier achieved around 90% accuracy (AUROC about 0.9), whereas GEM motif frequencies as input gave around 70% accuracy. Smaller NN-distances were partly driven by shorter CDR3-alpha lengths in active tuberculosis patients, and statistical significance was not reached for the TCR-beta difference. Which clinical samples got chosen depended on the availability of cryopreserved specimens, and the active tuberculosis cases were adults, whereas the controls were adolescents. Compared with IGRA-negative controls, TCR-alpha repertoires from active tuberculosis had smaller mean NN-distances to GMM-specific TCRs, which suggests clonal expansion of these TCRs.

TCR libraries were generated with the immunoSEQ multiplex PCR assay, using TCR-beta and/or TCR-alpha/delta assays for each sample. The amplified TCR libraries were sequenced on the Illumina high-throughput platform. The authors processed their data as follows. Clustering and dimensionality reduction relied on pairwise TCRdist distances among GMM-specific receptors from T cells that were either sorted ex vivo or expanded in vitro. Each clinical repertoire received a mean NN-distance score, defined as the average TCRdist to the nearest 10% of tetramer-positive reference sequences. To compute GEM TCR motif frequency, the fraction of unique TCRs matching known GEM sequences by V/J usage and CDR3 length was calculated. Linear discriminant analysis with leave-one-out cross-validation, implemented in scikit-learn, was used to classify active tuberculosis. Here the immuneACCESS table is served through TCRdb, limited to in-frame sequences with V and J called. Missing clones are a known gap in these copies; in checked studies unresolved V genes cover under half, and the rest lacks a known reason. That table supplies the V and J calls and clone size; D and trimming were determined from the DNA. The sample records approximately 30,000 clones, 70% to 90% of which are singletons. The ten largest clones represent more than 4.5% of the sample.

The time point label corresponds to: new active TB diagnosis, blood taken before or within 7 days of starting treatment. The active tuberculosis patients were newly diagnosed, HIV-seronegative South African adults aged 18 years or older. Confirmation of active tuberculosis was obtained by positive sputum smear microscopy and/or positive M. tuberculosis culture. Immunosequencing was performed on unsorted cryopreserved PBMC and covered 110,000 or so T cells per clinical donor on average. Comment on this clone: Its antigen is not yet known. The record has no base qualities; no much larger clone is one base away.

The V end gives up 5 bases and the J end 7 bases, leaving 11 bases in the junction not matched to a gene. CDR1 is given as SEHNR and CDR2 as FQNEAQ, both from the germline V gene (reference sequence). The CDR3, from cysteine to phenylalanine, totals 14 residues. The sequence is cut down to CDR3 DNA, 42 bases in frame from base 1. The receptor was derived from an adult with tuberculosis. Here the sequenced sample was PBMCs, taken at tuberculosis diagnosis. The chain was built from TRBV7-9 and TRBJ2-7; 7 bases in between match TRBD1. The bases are TGTGCCAGCAGCCAGACAGGGCGGTTGGTGGAGCAGTACTTC. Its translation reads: CASSQTGRLVEQYF.